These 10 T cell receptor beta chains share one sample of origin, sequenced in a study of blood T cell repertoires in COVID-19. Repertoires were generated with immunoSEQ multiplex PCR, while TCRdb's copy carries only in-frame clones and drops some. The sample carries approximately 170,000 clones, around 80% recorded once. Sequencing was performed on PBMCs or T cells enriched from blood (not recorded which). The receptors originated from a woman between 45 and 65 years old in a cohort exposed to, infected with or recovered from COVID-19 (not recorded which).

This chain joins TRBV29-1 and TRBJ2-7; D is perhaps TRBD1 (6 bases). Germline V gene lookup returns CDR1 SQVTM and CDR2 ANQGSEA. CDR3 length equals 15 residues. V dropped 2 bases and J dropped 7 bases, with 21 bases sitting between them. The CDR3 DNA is TGCAGCGTTGAAATACTTGGACTCTTAGGGGGTGAGCAGTACTTC. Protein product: CSVEILGLLGGEQYF.

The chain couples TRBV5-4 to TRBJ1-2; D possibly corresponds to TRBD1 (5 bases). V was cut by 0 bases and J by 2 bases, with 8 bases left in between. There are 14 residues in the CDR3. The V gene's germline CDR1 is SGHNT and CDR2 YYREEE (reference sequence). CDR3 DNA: TGTGCCAGCAGCTTGGGTGGGGCGAACTATGGCTACACCTTC. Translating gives CASSLGGANYGYTF.

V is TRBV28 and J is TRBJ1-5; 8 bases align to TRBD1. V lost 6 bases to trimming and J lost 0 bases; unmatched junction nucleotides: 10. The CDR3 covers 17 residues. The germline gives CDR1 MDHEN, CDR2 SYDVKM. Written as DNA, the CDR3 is TGTGCCAGCAGGGGACAGGAACTCCATTATAGCAATCAGCCCCAGCATTTT. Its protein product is CASRGQELHYSNQPQHF.

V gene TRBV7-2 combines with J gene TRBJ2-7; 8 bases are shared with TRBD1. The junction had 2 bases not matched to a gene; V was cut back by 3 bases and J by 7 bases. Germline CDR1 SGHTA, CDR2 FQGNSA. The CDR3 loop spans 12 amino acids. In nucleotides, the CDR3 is TGTGCCAGCAGCTTCCGGGACAGGGAGCAGTACTTC. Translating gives CASSFRDREQYF.

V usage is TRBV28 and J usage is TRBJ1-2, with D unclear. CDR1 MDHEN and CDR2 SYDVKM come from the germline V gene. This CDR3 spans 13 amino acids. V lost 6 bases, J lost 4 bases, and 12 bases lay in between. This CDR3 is CASSPPRFYGYTF. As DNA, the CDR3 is TGTGCCAGCAGCCCTCCCCGGTTCTATGGCTACACCTTC.

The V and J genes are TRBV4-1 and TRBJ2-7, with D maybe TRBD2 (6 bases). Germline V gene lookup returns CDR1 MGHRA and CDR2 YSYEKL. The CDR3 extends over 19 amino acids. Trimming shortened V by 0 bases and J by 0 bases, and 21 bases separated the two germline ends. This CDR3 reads CASSQDKGGTDTFSYEQYF. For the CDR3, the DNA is TGCGCCAGCAGCCAAGATAAAGGAGGGACGGACACCTTCTCCTACGAGCAGTACTTC.

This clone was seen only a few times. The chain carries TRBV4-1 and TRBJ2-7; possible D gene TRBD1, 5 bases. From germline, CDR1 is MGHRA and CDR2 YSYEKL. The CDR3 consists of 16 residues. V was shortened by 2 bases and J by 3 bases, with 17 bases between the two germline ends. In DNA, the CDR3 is TGCGCCAGCAGCCAATACAGTCCGCCAGGGCGCTACGAGCAGTACTTC. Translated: CASSQYSPPGRYEQYF.

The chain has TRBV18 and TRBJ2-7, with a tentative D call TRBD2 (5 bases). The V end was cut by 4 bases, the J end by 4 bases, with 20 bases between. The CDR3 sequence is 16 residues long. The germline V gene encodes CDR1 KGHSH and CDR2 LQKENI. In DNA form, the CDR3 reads TGTGCCAGCTCACGAGGGTCTCCCACAATGGTGTACGAGCAGTACTTC. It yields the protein CASSRGSPTMVYEQYF. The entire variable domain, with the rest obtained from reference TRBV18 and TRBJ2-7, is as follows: NAGVMQNPRHLVRRRGQEARLRCSPMKGHSHVYWYRQLPEEGLKFMVYLQKENIIDESGMPKERFSAEFPKEGPSILRIQQVVRGDSAAYFCASSRGSPTMVYEQYFGPGTRLTVT.

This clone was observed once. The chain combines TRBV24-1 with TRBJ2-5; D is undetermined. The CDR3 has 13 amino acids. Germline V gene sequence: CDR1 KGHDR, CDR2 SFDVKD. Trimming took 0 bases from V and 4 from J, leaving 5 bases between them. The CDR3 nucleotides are TGTGCCACCAGTGATTTGGGGCTAGAGACCCAGTACTTC. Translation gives CATSDLGLETQYF.

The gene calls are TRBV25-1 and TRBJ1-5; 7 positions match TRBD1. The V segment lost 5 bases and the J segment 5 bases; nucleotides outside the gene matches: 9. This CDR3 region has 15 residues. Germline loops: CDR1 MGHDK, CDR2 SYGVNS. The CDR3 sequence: CASSSSDRVDQPQHF. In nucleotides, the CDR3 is TGTGCCAGCAGTTCCTCTGACAGGGTGGATCAGCCCCAGCATTTT.